Below, one T cell receptor beta chain is given with its context. Its antigen is still unknown. Trimming stripped 0 bases from V and 5 bases from J, with 13 bases between. The CDR3 totals 14 residues. Germline CDR1 DFQATT, CDR2 SNEGSKA (reference sequence). This record comes from a study of early T cells in non-severe SARS-CoV-2 infection. Study-level background: Sequencing targeted bulk RNA from unsorted whole blood, leaving chains unpaired.

Notes on the study in general: Database matching using VDJdb favored anti-spike CD8 responses, with private and CD4 specificities left missing.

As part of library construction, unique molecular identifiers were attached to individual cDNA molecules. TCRdb independently ran MiXCR on the 5' RACE reads; one entry per CDR3 protein. This table has 100,000 or so distinct CDR3 sequences, 15% to 20% appearing once. This specimen consisted of whole blood, obtained at baseline. The rearrangement joins TRBV20-1 to TRBJ2-5; no reliable D call. The sequence derives from an adult who was a healthcare worker with PCR-confirmed SARS-CoV-2 infection or an uninfected control (not recorded which). CDR3 loop: CSARDARAGETQYF. DNA of the CDR3: TGCAGTGCTAGAGATGCAAGGGCCGGGGAGACCCAGTACTTC.